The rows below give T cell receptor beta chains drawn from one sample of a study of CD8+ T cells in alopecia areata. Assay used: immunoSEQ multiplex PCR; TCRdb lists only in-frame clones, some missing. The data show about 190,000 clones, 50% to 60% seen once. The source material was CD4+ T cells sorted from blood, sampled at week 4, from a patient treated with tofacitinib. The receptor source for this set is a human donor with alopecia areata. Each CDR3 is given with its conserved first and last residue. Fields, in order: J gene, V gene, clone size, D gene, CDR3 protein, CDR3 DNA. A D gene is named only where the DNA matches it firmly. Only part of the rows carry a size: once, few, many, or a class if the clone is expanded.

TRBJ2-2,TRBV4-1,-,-,CASSQPRDPNTGELFF,TGCGCCAGCAGCCAACCCAGGGACCCGAACACCGGGGAGCTGTTTTTT
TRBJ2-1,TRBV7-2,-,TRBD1,CASSLDRGDEQFF,TGTGCCAGCAGCTTAGACAGGGGAGATGAGCAGTTCTTC
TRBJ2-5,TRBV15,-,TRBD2,CATSRDSPSGRAGETQYF,TGTGCCACCAGCAGAGATTCCCCTAGCGGGAGGGCCGGGGAGACCCAGTACTTC
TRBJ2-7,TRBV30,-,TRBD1,CAWSHIGQGPDEQYF,TGTGCCTGGAGCCACATCGGACAGGGGCCGGACGAGCAGTACTTC
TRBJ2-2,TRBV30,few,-,CAWNLQGSGELFF,TGTGCCTGGAATCTCCAGGGGTCCGGGGAGCTGTTTTTT
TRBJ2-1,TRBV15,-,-,CATSRDPGLEQFF,TGTGCCACCAGCAGAGATCCAGGTCTTGAGCAGTTCTTC
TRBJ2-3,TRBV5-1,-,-,CASSSQSITDTQYF,TGCGCCAGCAGCTCTCAATCTATCACAGATACGCAGTATTTT
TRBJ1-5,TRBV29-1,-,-,CSVVTGQKGPQHF,TGCAGCGTTGTAACGGGCCAAAAGGGGCCCCAGCATTTT
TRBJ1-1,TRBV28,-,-,CASSLIKETEAFF,TGTGCCAGCAGTTTAATTAAGGAAACTGAAGCTTTCTTT
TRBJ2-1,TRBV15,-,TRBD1,CATSRHGTADNEQFF,TGTGCCACCAGCCGACACGGGACAGCAGACAATGAGCAGTTCTTC